A selection of T cell receptor beta chains follows, all from one sample in a study of blood T cell repertoires in COVID-19. Sequenced by immunoSEQ multiplex PCR; TCRdb stores in-frame clones only, minus some. The data show approximately 330,000 clones, 87% seen once. The sample consisted of peripheral blood. Receptor source: a man aged 25-40 years with COVID-19, enrolled during active disease. Both conserved end residues are part of each CDR3. D genes are given only for firm matches. Rows may omit the clone size; those that give it use once, few, many or a size class.

cdr3_aa cdr3_nt j_call d_call v_call clone_size
CATSDFITPQENTGELFF TGTGCCACCAGTGATTTCATTACACCCCAGGAGAACACCGGGGAGCTGTTTTTT TRBJ2-2 - TRBV24-1 -
CASSSGQYNSPLHF TGTGCCAGCAGTTCGGGACAGTATAATTCACCCCTCCACTTT TRBJ1-6 TRBD1 TRBV6-5 -
CASSVGGSGDYNEQFF TGTGCCAGCAGCGTAGGAGGTAGCGGGGACTACAATGAGCAGTTCTTC TRBJ2-1 TRBD2 TRBV9 once
CASSKKGDGVYEQYF TGTGCCAGCAGCAAAAAGGGGGACGGAGTCTACGAGCAGTACTTC TRBJ2-7 - TRBV6-5 once
CATRGWAGSSGNEQFF TGTGCCACCAGGGGATGGGCGGGGTCCTCTGGGAATGAGCAGTTCTTC TRBJ2-1 - TRBV15 -
CASSYRTGASNEQFF TGTGCCAGCAGCTACCGGACAGGGGCCTCTAATGAGCAGTTCTTC TRBJ2-1 TRBD1 TRBV7-2 -
CASSVASSGYFTDTQYF TGTGCCAGCAGCGTAGCCTCTAGCGGTTACTTCACAGATACGCAGTATTTT TRBJ2-3 TRBD2 TRBV9 few
CATSPTNYGYTF TGTGCCACGTCCCCGACAAACTATGGCTACACCTTC TRBJ1-2 - TRBV28 -
CATSAGFTGELFF TGTGCCACCAGTGCGGGGTTCACCGGGGAGCTGTTTTTT TRBJ2-2 - TRBV24-1 -
CASTGQGNQPQHF TGTGCCAGTACGGGACAGGGCAATCAGCCCCAGCATTTT TRBJ1-5 TRBD1 TRBV25-1 -
CASSPPGYGYTF TGTGCCAGCTCACCACCCGGGTATGGCTACACCTTC TRBJ1-2 - TRBV18 few
CASSFKTSGVQRGNEQFF TGTGCCAGCAGCTTTAAGACTAGCGGGGTCCAAAGGGGCAATGAGCAGTTCTTC TRBJ2-1 TRBD2 TRBV5-4 -
CASSSTSGSISHEQYF TGCGCCAGCAGCTCGACTAGCGGGAGTATTAGCCACGAGCAGTACTTC TRBJ2-7 TRBD2 TRBV5-1 -
CASSDRHQETQYF TGTGCCAGCAGCGACAGGCACCAAGAGACCCAGTACTTC TRBJ2-5 - TRBV6-2/TRBV6-3 -
CASSVGAGLNSPLHF TGTGCCAGCAGCGTAGGGGCAGGGTTGAATTCACCCCTCCACTTT TRBJ1-6 - TRBV9 -
CASSPRGGGNYNEQFF TGTGCCAGCAGCCCGCGGGGGGGAGGGAATTACAATGAGCAGTTCTTC TRBJ2-1 TRBD2 TRBV7-2 -
CASSSRVQGSGYGYTF TGTGCCAGCAGTTCGCGGGTACAGGGTAGTGGCTATGGCTACACCTTC TRBJ1-2 - TRBV6-6 -
CASSLGQRGALDTQYF TGTGCCAGCAGCTTAGGCCAGCGGGGGGCCCTCGATACGCAGTATTTT TRBJ2-3 TRBD2 TRBV7-2 -
CASSPGIEQYF TGTGCCAGCAGTCCAGGTATCGAGCAGTACTTC TRBJ2-7 - TRBV27 -
CASSDRTSGFTDTQYF TGTGCCAGCAGCGACCGGACTAGCGGGTTTACAGATACGCAGTATTTT TRBJ2-3 TRBD2 TRBV7-2 -
CASSLGTSGALRETQYF TGTGCCAGCTCACTCGGGACTAGCGGGGCTCTCCGGGAGACCCAGTACTTC TRBJ2-5 TRBD2 TRBV18 -
CAISESKDRPSYGYTF TGTGCCATCAGTGAGTCGAAAGACAGGCCATCCTATGGCTACACCTTC TRBJ1-2 - TRBV10-3 -
CASSLGTSWENEQFF TGCGCCAGCAGCTTGGGGACTAGCTGGGAGAATGAGCAGTTCTTC TRBJ2-1 TRBD2 TRBV5-1 -
CASSQSGMLYEQYF TGTGCCAGCAGCCAAAGCGGGATGCTTTACGAGCAGTACTTC TRBJ2-7 TRBD2 TRBV25-1 -
CATAGGQGIYNEQFF TGTGCCACCGCGGGTGGACAGGGGATCTACAATGAGCAGTTCTTC TRBJ2-1 TRBD1 TRBV5-6 -
CAISGSGPNNEQFF TGTGCCATCAGTGGTAGCGGGCCTAACAATGAGCAGTTCTTC TRBJ2-1 TRBD2 TRBV10-3 once
CASSLVAGVSGGYTF TGTGCCAGCAGCTTAGTCGCAGGGGTGTCGGGAGGCTACACCTTC TRBJ1-2 - TRBV7-2 -
CASSETTSGSSYEQYF TGCGCCAGCAGCGAAACTACTAGCGGGAGCTCCTACGAGCAGTACTTC TRBJ2-7 TRBD2 TRBV5-1 -
CAWSVGGIYEQYF TGTGCCTGGAGTGTTGGGGGGATCTACGAGCAGTACTTC TRBJ2-7 - TRBV30 -
CASSTGLLGYTF TGTGCCAGTAGTACGGGTCTTCTTGGCTACACCTTC TRBJ1-2 - TRBV19 -
CASSLGFFRDRVRSF TGTGCCAGCAGCTTAGGTTTTTTCCGGGACAGGGTCCGATCATTT TRBJ1-1 TRBD1 TRBV7-8 -
CASSFRLVNEQFF TGTGCCAGCAGTTTCCGACTAGTCAATGAGCAGTTCTTC TRBJ2-1 - TRBV5-8 -
CARSQTGGTSPLHF TGTGCCAGAAGCCAGACAGGGGGCACGTCACCCCTCCACTTT TRBJ1-6 TRBD1 TRBV5-3 few
CASSFSIYIDRNTEAFF TGTGCCAGCAGCTTCTCTATTTATATCGACAGGAACACTGAAGCTTTCTTT TRBJ1-1 - TRBV7-3 -
CASSMGTGLYEQYF TGTGCCAGTAGTATGGGGACAGGGTTATACGAGCAGTACTTC TRBJ2-7 TRBD1 TRBV19 -
CASSLASGGSDTQYF TGCGCCAGCAGCTTGGCCTCTGGCGGTTCGGATACGCAGTATTTT TRBJ2-3 - TRBV5-1 -
CASSLGQGGRAFF TGTGCCAGCAGTTTAGGACAGGGCGGTCGAGCTTTCTTT TRBJ1-1 TRBD1 TRBV12-3/TRBV12-4 -
CASSLRGTENTGELFF TGTGCCAGCAGCTTAAGGGGGACGGAGAACACCGGGGAGCTGTTTTTT TRBJ2-2 - TRBV7-9 -
CASSLGLAKNIQYF TGTGCCAGCAGTCTGGGACTAGCCAAAAACATTCAGTACTTC TRBJ2-4 - TRBV6-4 -
CASSLITRDEQYF TGTGCCAGCAGCTTAATTACGCGGGACGAGCAGTACTTC TRBJ2-7 - TRBV7-2 -